The clone carrying this TCR beta chain was observed a single time. Its antigen is as yet unknown. The sample is drawn from a study of monozygotic twins with cystic fibrosis. Study-level information: Library input was three micrograms of fragmented DNA, with roughly 14 PCR cycles. Study results and caveats: Monozygotic CF twins shared more identical nucleotide clonotypes than unrelated patients.

V lost 5 bases and J 6 bases, leaving 14 bases between the germline ends. The length of the CDR3 is 15 residues. Germline values: CDR1 SEHNR, CDR2 FQNEAQ (reference sequence). Sequencing was performed with immunoSEQ multiplex PCR; in TCRdb, only in-frame clones are kept and a portion is missing. This sample has roughly 25,000 clones, with 85% to 95% found just once. The genes are TRBV7-9 and TRBJ1-6; possibly TRBD1 for D (5 bases). The clonotype comes from a girl aged 2-15 years with cystic fibrosis. Sequencing used blood. Here the CDR3 reads CASSLGTYANSPLHF. Written as DNA, the CDR3 is TGTGCCAGCAGCCTAGGGACTTACGCTAATTCACCCCTCCACTTT.